This T cell receptor (beta chain) was recorded in a study of CD8+CD57+ T cells in acquired aplastic anemia. Overall study: The average for DNA from sorted CD4+ and CD8+ cells was around 3.5 ug.

Trimming shortened V by 3 bases and J by 5 bases, and 14 bases separated the two germline ends. CDR3 length: 14 amino acids. Germline CDR1 reads DFQATT; CDR2 reads SNEGSKA (reference sequence). For CDR3 and TCR beta VDJ profiling, genomic DNA was the template used. Each CDR3 protein gets one entry after TCRdb re-called the reads with MiXCR. Of under 250,000 distinct CDR3 sequences listed, 55% to 65% are singletons. An expansion of CD8+CD57+ cells by flow cytometry had been shown in patients chosen for sequencing. The chain has TRBV20-1 and TRBJ2-1; D may be TRBD2 (5 bases). The clonotype originates from a human donor with aplastic anemia. Sequences were obtained from sorted CD4+, CD8+, or CD8+CD57+ T cells (not recorded which) from PBMCs. The CDR3 coding sequence is TGCAGTGCTAGTGGCCAGCGGCTTAACAATGAGCAGTTCTTC. This codes for CSASGQRLNNEQFF.